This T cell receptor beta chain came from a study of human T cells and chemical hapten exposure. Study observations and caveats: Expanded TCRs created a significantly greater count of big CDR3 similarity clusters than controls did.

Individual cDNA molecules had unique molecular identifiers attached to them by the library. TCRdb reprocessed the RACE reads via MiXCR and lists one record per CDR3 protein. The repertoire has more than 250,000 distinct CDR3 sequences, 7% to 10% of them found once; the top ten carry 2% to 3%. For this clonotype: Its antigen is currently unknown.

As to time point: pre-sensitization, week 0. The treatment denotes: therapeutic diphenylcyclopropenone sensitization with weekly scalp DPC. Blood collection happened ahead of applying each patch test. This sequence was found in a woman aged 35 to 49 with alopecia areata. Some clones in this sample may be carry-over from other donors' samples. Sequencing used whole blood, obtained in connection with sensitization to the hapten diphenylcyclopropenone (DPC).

The chain's CDR3 is CASSFAPYEQYF. The CDR3 DNA reads TGTGCCAGCAGTTTTGCCCCCTACGAGCAGTACTTC. This chain joins TRBV6-2 or TRBV6-3 and TRBJ2-7; D remains ambiguous. There are 12 residues in the CDR3. The V gene's germline CDR1 is MNHEY and CDR2 SVGEGT. Trimming removed 4 bases from V and 2 bases from J, with 6 bases in between.